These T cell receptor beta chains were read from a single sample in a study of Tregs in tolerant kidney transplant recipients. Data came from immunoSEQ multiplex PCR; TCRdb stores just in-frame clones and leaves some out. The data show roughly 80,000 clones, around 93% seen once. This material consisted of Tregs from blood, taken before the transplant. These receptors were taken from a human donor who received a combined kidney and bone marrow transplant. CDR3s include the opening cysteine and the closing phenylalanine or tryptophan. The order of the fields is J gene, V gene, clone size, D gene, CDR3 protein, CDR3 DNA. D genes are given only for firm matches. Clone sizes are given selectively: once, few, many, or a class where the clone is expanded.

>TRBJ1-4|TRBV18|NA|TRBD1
CASSPPNGQGAATNEKLFF
TGTGCCAGCTCACCACCGAACGGACAGGGTGCCGCAACTAATGAAAAACTGTTTTTT
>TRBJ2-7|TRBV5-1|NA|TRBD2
CASSLQGGLAGGAFIVQYF
TGCGCCAGCAGCTTGCAGGGGGGACTAGCGGGAGGTGCTTTCATTGTGCAGTACTTC
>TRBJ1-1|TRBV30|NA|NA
CAWFGHLNTEAFF
TGTGCCTGGTTTGGACACTTGAACACTGAAGCTTTCTTT
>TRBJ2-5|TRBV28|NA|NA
CASSLGQKETQYF
TGTGCCAGCAGCCTCGGACAGAAAGAGACCCAGTACTTC
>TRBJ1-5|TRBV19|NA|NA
CASSKFRGGTQHF
TGTGCCAGTAGTAAGTTTCGGGGGGGTACCCAGCATTTT
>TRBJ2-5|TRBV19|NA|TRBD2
CASSIGRVDGRETQYF
TGTGCCAGTAGTATAGGGAGGGTGGACGGGAGGGAGACCCAGTACTTC
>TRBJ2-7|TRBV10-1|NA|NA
CASSELRGYEQYF
TGCGCCAGCAGTGAACTCAGGGGATACGAGCAGTACTTC
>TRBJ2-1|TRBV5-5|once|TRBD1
CASSLSWGQGYNEQFF
TGTGCCAGCAGCTTATCGTGGGGACAGGGGTACAATGAGCAGTTCTTC
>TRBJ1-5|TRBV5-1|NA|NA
CASRAGTNQPQHF
TGCGCCAGCAGGGCAGGGACCAATCAGCCCCAGCATTTT
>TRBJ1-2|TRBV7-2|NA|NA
CASSLAWRGQEFHGYTF
TGTGCCAGCAGCTTAGCTTGGCGGGGGCAGGAATTCCATGGCTACACCTTC
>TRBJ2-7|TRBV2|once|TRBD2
CASMWRGSNEQYF
TGTGCCAGTATGTGGCGGGGGAGCAACGAGCAGTACTTC
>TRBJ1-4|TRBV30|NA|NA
CAWNRQPENEKLFF
TGTGCCTGGAATCGACAGCCCGAAAATGAAAAACTGTTTTTT
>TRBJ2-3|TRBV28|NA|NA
CASTPRTASTDTQYF
TGTGCCAGCACCCCCAGGACAGCTAGCACAGATACGCAGTATTTT